The entry that follows covers one TCR beta chain sequence. Its target is unknown. CDR1 is SGHRS, CDR2 YFSETQ, per germline. V was pared by 4 bases and J by 3 bases, with 10 bases between. This CDR3 region has 13 residues. This sample was taken from a study of cytomegalovirus exposure and HLA in healthy donors. Study-wide results and caveats: Later on, an analysis tied approximately 15,000 TCR beta sequences to HLA alleles at 0.05 false discovery rate. Presence/absence analysis assumed near-uniform sequencing depth across donors. A list of 164 TCR beta chains associated with cytomegalovirus was given.

The PCR employed 60 Vbeta primers together with 13 Jbeta primers. Original methodology: Unique TCR beta chains numbered roughly 83 million in a later analysis, with about 9.9 million shared. TCRdb keeps only in-frame clones here, not all; method: immunoSEQ multiplex PCR. The DNA was the basis for D and trimming; V, J and clone size are from that table. The table includes tens of thousands of clones, 70% to 80% detected once. The receptor comes from a woman aged 45-65 years in good health and CMV-seropositive. Sequencing input: PBMCs. The chain has TRBV5-1 and TRBJ2-5; D remains unclear. CDR3 sequence (DNA): TGCGCCAGCAGCCGTCTACCGGAAGAGACCCAGTACTTC. Translation: CASSRLPEETQYF.